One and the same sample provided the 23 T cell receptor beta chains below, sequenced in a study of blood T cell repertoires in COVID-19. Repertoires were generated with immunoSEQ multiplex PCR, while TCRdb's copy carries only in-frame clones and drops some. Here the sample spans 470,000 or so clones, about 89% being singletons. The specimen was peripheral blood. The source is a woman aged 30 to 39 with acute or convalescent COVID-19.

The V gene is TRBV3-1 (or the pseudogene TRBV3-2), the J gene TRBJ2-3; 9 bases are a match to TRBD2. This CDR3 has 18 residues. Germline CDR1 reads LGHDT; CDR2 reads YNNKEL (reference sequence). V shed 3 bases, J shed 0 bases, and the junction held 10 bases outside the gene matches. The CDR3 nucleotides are TGTGCCAGCAGCCAGGCCCGACTAGCGGTAAAAAGCACAGATACGCAGTATTTT. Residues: CASSQARLAVKSTDTQYF.

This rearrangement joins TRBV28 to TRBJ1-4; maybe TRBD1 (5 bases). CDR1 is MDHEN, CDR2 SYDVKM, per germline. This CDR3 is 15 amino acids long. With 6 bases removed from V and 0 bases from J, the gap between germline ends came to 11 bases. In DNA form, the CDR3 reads TGTGCCAGCAGCTTCGGGGGGTCAACTAATGAAAAACTGTTTTTT. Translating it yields CASSFGGSTNEKLFF. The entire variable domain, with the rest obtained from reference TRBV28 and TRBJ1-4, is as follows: DVKVTQSSRYLVKRTGEKVFLECVQDMDHENMFWYRQDPGLGLRLIYFSYDVKMKEKGDIPEGYSVSREKKERFSLILESASTNQTSMYLCASSFGGSTNEKLFFGSGTQLSVL.

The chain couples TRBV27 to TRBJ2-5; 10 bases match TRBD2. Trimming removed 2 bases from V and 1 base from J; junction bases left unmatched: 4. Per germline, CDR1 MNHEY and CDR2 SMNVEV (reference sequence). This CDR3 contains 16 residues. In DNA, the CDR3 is TGTGCCAGCAGTTTACAGCGGGGGGGGCCCCAAGAGACCCAGTACTTC. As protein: CASSLQRGGPQETQYF.

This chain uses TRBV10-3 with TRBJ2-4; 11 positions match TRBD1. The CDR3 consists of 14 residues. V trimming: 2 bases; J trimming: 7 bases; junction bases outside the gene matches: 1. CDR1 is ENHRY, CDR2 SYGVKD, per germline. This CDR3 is CAISEGTGGNIQYF. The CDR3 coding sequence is TGTGCCATCAGTGAGGGGACAGGGGGTAACATTCAGTACTTC.

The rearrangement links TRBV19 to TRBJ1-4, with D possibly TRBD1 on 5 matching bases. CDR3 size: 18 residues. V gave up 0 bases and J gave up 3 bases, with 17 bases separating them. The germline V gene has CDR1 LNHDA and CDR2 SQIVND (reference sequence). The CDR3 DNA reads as TGTGCCAGTAGTATAGATTCTCAGCTCTCGGGGGCTAATGAAAAACTGTTTTTT. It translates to CASSIDSQLSGANEKLFF. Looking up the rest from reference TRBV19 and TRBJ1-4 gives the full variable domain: DGGITQSPKYLFRKEGQNVTLSCEQNLNHDAMYWYRQDPGQGLRLIYYSQIVNDFQKGDIAEGYSVSREKKESFPLTVTSAQKNPTAFYLCASSIDSQLSGANEKLFFGSGTQLSVL.

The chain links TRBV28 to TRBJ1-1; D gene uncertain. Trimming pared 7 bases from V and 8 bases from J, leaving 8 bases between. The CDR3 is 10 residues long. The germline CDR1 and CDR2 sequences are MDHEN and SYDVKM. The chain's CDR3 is CASIAREAFF. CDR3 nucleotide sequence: TGTGCCAGCATCGCCAGGGAAGCTTTCTTT.

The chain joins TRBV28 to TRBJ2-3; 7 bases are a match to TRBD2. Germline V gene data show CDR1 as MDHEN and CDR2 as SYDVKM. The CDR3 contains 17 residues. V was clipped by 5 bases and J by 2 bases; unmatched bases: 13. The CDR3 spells CASSTGGGGVHTDTQYF. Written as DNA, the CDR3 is TGTGCCAGCAGTACGGGGGGTGGAGGGGTCCACACAGATACGCAGTATTTT.

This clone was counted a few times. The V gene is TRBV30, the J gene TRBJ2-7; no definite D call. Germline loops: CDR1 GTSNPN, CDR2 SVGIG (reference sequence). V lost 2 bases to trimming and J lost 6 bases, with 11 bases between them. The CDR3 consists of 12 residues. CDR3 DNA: TGTGCCTGGAGTTCCCCCCCCAGCGAGCAGTACTTC. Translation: CAWSSPPSEQYF.

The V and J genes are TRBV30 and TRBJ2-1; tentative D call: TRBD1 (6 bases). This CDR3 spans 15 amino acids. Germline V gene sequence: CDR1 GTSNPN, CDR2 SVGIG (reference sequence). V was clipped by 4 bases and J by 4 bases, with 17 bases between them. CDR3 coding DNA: TGTGCCTGGACTCCGGGACACCGCGATTACAATGAGCAGTTCTTC. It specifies CAWTPGHRDYNEQFF.

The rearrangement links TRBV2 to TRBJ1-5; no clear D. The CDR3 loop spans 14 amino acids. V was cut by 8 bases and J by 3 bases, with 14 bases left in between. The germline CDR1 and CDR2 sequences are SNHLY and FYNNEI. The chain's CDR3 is CASGGLVVNQPQHF. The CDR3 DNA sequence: TGTGCCAGCGGTGGACTCGTCGTCAATCAGCCCCAGCATTTT. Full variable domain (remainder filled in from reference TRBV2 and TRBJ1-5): EPEVTQTPSHQVTQMGQEVILRCVPISNHLYFYWYRQILGQKVEFLVSFYNNEISEKSEIFDDQFSVERPDGSNFTLKIRSTKLEDSAMYFCASGGLVVNQPQHFGDGTRLSIL.

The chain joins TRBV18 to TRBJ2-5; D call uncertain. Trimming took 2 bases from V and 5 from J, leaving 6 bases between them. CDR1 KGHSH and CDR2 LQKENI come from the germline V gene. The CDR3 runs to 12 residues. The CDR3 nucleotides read TGTGCCAGCTCACCAAACCGGGAGACCCAGTACTTC. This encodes CASSPNRETQYF.

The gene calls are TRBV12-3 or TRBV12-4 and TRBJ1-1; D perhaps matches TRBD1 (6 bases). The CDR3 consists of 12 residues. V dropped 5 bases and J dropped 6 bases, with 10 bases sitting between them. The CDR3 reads CASSMGTPEAFF. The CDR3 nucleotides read TGTGCCAGCAGTATGGGGACACCTGAAGCTTTCTTT.

The CDR3 loop reads CASSEGASEQYF. Here the CDR3 DNA reads TGCGCCAGCAGTGAGGGGGCTAGCGAGCAGTACTTC. The chain carries TRBV10-1 and TRBJ2-7; the D gene is possibly TRBD1 (5 bases). Germline CDR1 and CDR2: WNHNN and SYGVQD (reference sequence). Trimming took 2 bases from V and 6 from J, leaving 8 bases between them. CDR3 length: 12 amino acids.

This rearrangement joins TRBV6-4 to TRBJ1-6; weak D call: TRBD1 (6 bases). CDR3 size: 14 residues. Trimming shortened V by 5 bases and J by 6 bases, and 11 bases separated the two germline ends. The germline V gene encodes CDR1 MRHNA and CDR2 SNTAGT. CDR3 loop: CASSHRAANSPLHF. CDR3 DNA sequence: TGTGCCAGCAGTCACAGGGCGGCTAATTCACCCCTCCACTTT.

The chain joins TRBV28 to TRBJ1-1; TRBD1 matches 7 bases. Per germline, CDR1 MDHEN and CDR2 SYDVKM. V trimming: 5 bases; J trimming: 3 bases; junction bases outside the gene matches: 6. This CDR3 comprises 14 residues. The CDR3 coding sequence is TGTGCCAGCAGTCCCAGGGACAGTTACACTGAAGCTTTCTTT. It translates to CASSPRDSYTEAFF.

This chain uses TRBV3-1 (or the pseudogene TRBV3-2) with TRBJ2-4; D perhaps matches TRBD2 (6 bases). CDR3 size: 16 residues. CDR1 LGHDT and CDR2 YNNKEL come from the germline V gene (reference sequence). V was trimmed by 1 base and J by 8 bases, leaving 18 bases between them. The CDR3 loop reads CASSQGIQTSTHIQYF. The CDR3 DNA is TGTGCCAGCAGCCAAGGGATCCAGACTAGTACGCACATTCAGTACTTC.

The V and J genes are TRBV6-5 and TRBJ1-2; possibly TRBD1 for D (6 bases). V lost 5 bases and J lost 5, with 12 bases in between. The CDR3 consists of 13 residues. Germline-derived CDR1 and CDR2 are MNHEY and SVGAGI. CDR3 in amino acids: CASSTRTEYGYTF. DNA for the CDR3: TGTGCCAGCAGTACAAGGACAGAGTATGGCTACACCTTC.

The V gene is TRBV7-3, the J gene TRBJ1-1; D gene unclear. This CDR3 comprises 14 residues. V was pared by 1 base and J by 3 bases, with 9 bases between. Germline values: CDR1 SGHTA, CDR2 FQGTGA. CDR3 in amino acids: CASSLKSRDTEAFF. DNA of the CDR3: TGTGCCAGCAGCTTAAAAAGTAGAGACACTGAAGCTTTCTTT.

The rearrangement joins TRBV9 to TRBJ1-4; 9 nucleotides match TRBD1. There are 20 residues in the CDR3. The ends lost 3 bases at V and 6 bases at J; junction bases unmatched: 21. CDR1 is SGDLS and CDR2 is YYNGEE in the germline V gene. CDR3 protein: CASSASLGQGRSVRDEKLFF. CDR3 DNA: TGTGCCAGCAGCGCCAGCTTAGGACAGGGGAGATCTGTTCGTGATGAAAAACTGTTTTTT.

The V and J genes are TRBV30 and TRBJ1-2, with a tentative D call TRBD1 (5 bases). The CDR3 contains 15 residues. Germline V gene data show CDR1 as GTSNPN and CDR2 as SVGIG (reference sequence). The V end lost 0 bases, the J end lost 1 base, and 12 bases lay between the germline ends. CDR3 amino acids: CAWSVRGTINYGYTF. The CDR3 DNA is TGTGCCTGGAGTGTACGCGGGACGATTAACTATGGCTACACCTTC. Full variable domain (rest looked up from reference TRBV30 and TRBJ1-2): SQTIHQWPATLVQPVGSPLSLECTVEGTSNPNLYWYRQAAGRGLQLLFYSVGIGQISSEVPQNLSASRPQDRQFILSSKKLLLSDSGFYLCAWSVRGTINYGYTFGSGTRLTVV.

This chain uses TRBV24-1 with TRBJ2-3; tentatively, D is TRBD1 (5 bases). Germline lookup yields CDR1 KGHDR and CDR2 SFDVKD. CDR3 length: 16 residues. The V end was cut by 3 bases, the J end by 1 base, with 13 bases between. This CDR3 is CATSDPGNPGTDTQYF. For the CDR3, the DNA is TGTGCCACCAGTGATCCAGGGAACCCAGGCACAGATACGCAGTATTTT.

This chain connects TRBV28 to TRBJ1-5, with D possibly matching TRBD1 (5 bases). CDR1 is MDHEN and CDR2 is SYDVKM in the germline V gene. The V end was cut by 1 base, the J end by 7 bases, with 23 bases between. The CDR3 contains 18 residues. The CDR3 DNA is TGTGCCAGCAGTTTATTAACACAGGTCGAATCCACGCCGCAGCCCCAGCATTTT. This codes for CASSLLTQVESTPQPQHF.

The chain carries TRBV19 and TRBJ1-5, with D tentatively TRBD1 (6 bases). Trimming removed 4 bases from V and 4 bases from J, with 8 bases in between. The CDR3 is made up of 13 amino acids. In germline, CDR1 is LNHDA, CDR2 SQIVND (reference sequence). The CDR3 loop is CASSTQGNQPQHF. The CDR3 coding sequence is TGTGCCAGTAGTACTCAGGGGAATCAGCCCCAGCATTTT.